This passage covers 18 T cell receptor beta chains from one sample sequenced in a study of control samples from healthy donors and cancer patients. Repertoires were generated with immunoSEQ multiplex PCR, while TCRdb's copy carries only in-frame clones and drops some. The table lists approximately 70,000 clones, roughly 84% of them singletons, with under 30% in the top ten. Sequencing input: blood. These TCRs come from a man over 45 in good health.

The chain links TRBV5-4 to TRBJ2-5; D may be TRBD2 (5 bases). V was trimmed by 4 bases and J by 1 base, leaving 8 bases between them. CDR3 length equals 13 residues. Germline CDR1 SGHNT, CDR2 YYREEE (reference sequence). The CDR3 region is CASSQRSQETQYF. The CDR3 DNA reads as TGTGCCAGCAGCCAGCGGAGCCAAGAGACCCAGTACTTC.

The chain recombines TRBV4-1 with TRBJ1-6, with D possibly being TRBD1 (6 bases). The germline V and J ends were trimmed by 3 bases and 11 bases, with 14 bases remaining between them. Germline V lookup: CDR1 MGHRA, CDR2 YSYEKL. CDR3 length equals 14 residues. CDR3 region: CASSQNVQGAPLHF. The DNA of the CDR3 is TGCGCCAGCAGCCAGAACGTACAGGGAGCACCCCTCCACTTT.

V is TRBV27 and J is TRBJ2-1; the D call may be TRBD1 or TRBD2 (5 bases each). Germline V gene lookup returns CDR1 MNHEY and CDR2 SMNVEV (reference sequence). V lost 1 base and J lost 0, with 13 bases in between. The CDR3 runs 17 residues. DNA for the CDR3: TGTGCCAGCAGTTTATGGGGGTCCCTTACCTCCTACAATGAGCAGTTCTTC. This translates into CASSLWGSLTSYNEQFF.

The chain links TRBV9 to TRBJ2-7; D may be TRBD1 (5 bases). The V end was cut by 4 bases, the J end by 7 bases, with 21 bases between. Germline CDR1 is SGDLS and CDR2 is YYNGEE. This CDR3 has 15 residues. This chain's CDR3 is CASSPNNVGAGEQYF. The CDR3 region has the DNA TGTGCCAGCAGCCCCAATAACGTAGGGGCAGGGGAGCAGTACTTC.

This chain uses TRBV6-5 with TRBJ2-1; D remains ambiguous. Germline CDR1 reads MNHEY; CDR2 reads SVGAGI. The ends were cut back, 4 bases at V and 10 bases at J, with 8 bases in the middle. The CDR3 consists of 11 residues. CDR3 sequence: CASSLGWEQFF. The CDR3 coding sequence is TGTGCCAGCAGTTTAGGTTGGGAGCAGTTCTTC.

V is TRBV6-5 and J is TRBJ1-4; D uncertain. The CDR3 spans 15 residues. Germline V gene lookup returns CDR1 MNHEY and CDR2 SVGAGI. V lost 6 bases and J 9 bases, leaving 20 bases between the germline ends. CDR3 region: CASSPVREGRQKLFF. Here the CDR3 DNA reads TGTGCCAGCAGCCCGGTACGGGAGGGTCGGCAAAAACTGTTTTTT.

The chain joins TRBV7-8 to TRBJ2-5; 8 bases map to TRBD2. This CDR3 comprises 19 residues. CDR1 is SGHVS and CDR2 is FQNEAQ in the germline V gene. With 6 bases clipped from V and 2 bases from J, the junction kept 20 bases outside the gene matches. The CDR3 DNA reads as TGTGCCAGCAGAGCCATCCGCGGCGGTCAGCGGGGGTCACAAGAGACCCAGTACTTC. Translating it yields CASRAIRGGQRGSQETQYF.

This chain connects TRBV6-5 to TRBJ1-1; the D gene is possibly TRBD1 (6 bases). V dropped 8 bases and J dropped 4 bases, with 20 bases sitting between them. The V gene's germline CDR1 is MNHEY and CDR2 SVGAGI. The CDR3 spans 15 residues. As DNA, the CDR3 is TGTGCCAGCGCGCCTACCGGGGAGGGGGGCACTGAAGCTTTCTTT. This sequence encodes CASAPTGEGGTEAFF.

This clone was found a few times. The chain links TRBV28 to TRBJ1-6; D remains ambiguous. CDR1 is MDHEN, CDR2 SYDVKM, per germline. The V gene lost 3 bases and the J gene lost 7 bases, with 7 bases spanning the gap. The CDR3 is 13 amino acids. CDR3 region: CASSLTANSPLHF. The DNA for the CDR3 is TGTGCCAGCAGTTTGACGGCAAATTCACCCCTCCACTTT.

The chain couples TRBV27 to TRBJ2-2; TRBD2 agrees at 11 bases. The CDR3 is 17 residues long. CDR1 MNHEY and CDR2 SMNVEV come from the germline V gene (reference sequence). Trimming removed 7 bases from V and 0 bases from J; junction bases left unmatched: 7. CDR3 DNA sequence: TGTGCCAGCAAAGGACTAGCGGGTCAGGCGAACACCGGGGAGCTGTTTTTT. This encodes CASKGLAGQANTGELFF.

The chain links TRBV5-4 to TRBJ2-1; 8 bases are shared with TRBD2. The CDR3 covers 15 residues. Germline-derived CDR1 and CDR2 are SGHNT and YYREEE (reference sequence). With V trimmed by 0 bases and J by 8 bases, 7 bases remained unmatched. The CDR3 protein is CASSLASGGDDEQFF. The CDR3 DNA reads as TGTGCCAGCAGCTTGGCCTCGGGGGGGGACGATGAGCAGTTCTTC.

The rearrangement joins TRBV9 to TRBJ2-7; 7 bases match TRBD1. Germline V gene lookup returns CDR1 SGDLS and CDR2 YYNGEE. The CDR3 totals 15 residues. V dropped 0 bases and J dropped 0; count of bases not matched to a gene: 3. In nucleotides, the CDR3 is TGTGCCAGCAGCGTAGGGACAGGTCCCTCCTACGAGCAGTACTTC. Translated, it gives CASSVGTGPSYEQYF.

The chain joins TRBV28 to TRBJ1-2; maybe TRBD1 (6 bases). The V and J ends lost 2 bases and 7 bases respectively, with 8 bases between them. This CDR3 has 12 amino acids. CDR1 MDHEN and CDR2 SYDVKM come from the germline V gene. DNA of the CDR3: TGTGCCAGCAGTTTAGAACAGGGTGGCTACACCTTC. This gives the protein CASSLEQGGYTF.

The rearrangement links TRBV29-1 to TRBJ2-5; 8 bases fit TRBD1. The germline gives CDR1 SQVTM, CDR2 ANQGSEA. J was trimmed by 3 bases and V by 5 bases; bases with no gene match: 8. The length of the CDR3 is 14 residues. CDR3 protein: CSVWRTGFEETQYF. In DNA form, the CDR3 reads TGCAGCGTTTGGCGGACAGGGTTCGAAGAGACCCAGTACTTC.

The chain uses TRBV9 and TRBJ1-4; D uncertain. This CDR3 comprises 15 residues. CDR1 and CDR2 from the germline V gene are SGDLS and YYNGEE. Trimming stripped 4 bases from V and 7 bases from J, with 17 bases between. CDR3 DNA: TGTGCCAGCAGCCCAGTGGCTAGTGGAGGTGAAAAACTGTTTTTT. Its protein product is CASSPVASGGEKLFF.

The chain carries TRBV5-4 and TRBJ2-5; D perhaps matches TRBD2 (6 bases). Germline-derived CDR1 and CDR2 are SGHNT and YYREEE (reference sequence). The germline V and J ends were trimmed by 0 bases and 5 bases, with 8 bases remaining between them. The CDR3 consists of 13 residues. The chain's CDR3 is CASSLDRGETQYF. The CDR3 nucleotides read TGTGCCAGCAGCTTGGATCGGGGGGAGACCCAGTACTTC.

This sequence joins TRBV5-1 and TRBJ1-1; weak D call: TRBD1 (5 bases). Trimming took off 3 bases at V and 7 bases at J, with 13 bases between the two ends. Per the germline V gene, CDR1 is SGHRS and CDR2 is YFSETQ. The CDR3 is made up of 13 amino acids. As DNA, the CDR3 is TGCGCCAGCAGCTACCAAGGCGACAGTGAAGCTTTCTTT. It yields the protein CASSYQGDSEAFF.

This sequence joins TRBV4-1 and TRBJ1-1, with unresolved D. The germline CDR1 and CDR2 sequences are MGHRA and YSYEKL. CDR3 length: 14 amino acids. The V gene lost 2 bases and the J gene lost 5 bases, with 12 bases spanning the gap. The CDR3 protein is CASSQSGFGTEAFF. CDR3 coding DNA: TGCGCCAGCAGCCAATCGGGGTTTGGGACTGAAGCTTTCTTT.